These T cell receptor beta chains were read from a single sample in a study of OX40 agonist ivuxolimab in advanced cancers. Repertoires were generated with immunoSEQ multiplex PCR, while TCRdb's copy carries only in-frame clones and drops some. The sample lists more than 50,000 clones, roughly 83% occurring once. Sequenced material: CD4+ or CD8+ T cells sorted from blood, taken in a trial of the OX40 agonist ivuxolimab. The receptors here all came from an adult with an advanced solid tumor such as melanoma, head and neck, liver or kidney cancer. Each CDR3 is given with its conserved first and last residue. The D gene is left open where the match is weak. Clone size appears in some rows only: once, few, many, or a class for an expanded clone.

>TRBD1|TRBV11-3|13|TRBJ2-5|NA
TGTGCCAGCAGCACGGGACAGGGGCCGACCCAGTACTTC
CASSTGQGPTQYF
>NA|TRBV30|13|TRBJ2-5|few
TGTGCCTGGAGTCAGGGTCGGCAAGAGACCCAGTACTTC
CAWSQGRQETQYF
>TRBD2|TRBV9|18|TRBJ2-1|NA
TGTGCCAGCAGCGTAGCATTCGGTGGACTAGCGGCCTACAATGAGCAGTTCTTC
CASSVAFGGLAAYNEQFF
>NA|TRBV7-6|13|TRBJ1-5|NA
TGTGCCAGCAGCTTAGGTCTGGACCAGCCCCAGCATTTT
CASSLGLDQPQHF
>NA|TRBV28|15|TRBJ1-4|NA
TGTGCCAGCAGTCCTTGGACAGCAACTAATGAAAAACTGTTTTTT
CASSPWTATNEKLFF
>NA|TRBV6-1|14|TRBJ1-3|NA
TGTGCCAGCAGTGAATCCAACTCTGGAAACACCATATATTTT
CASSESNSGNTIYF
>NA|TRBV6-5|15|TRBJ2-3|NA
TGTGCCAGCAGTTACTTCTGGGGGGGCACAGATACGCAGTATTTT
CASSYFWGGTDTQYF
>NA|TRBV2|14|TRBJ1-4|NA
TGTGCCAGCAGGCAGGGAGGGGGTAATGAAAAACTGTTTTTT
CASRQGGGNEKLFF
>NA|TRBV9|13|TRBJ2-5|NA
TGTGCCAGCAGCGTCGGGACCCAAGAGACCCAGTACTTC
CASSVGTQETQYF
>NA|TRBV5-4|16|TRBJ2-1|NA
TGTGCCAGCAGCTTGGTCGGGGAGATCGGCTACAATGAGCAGTTCTTC
CASSLVGEIGYNEQFF
>NA|TRBV7-2|12|TRBJ1-1|few
TGTGCCAGCAGCTTAAGAGGCACTGAAGCTTTCTTT
CASSLRGTEAFF
>TRBD2|TRBV4-1|16|TRBJ2-5|NA
TGCGCCAGCAGCCGCCGGGCGGGGGACGCAGTGGAGACCCAGTACTTC
CASSRRAGDAVETQYF
>TRBD1|TRBV29-1|15|TRBJ2-5|NA
TGCAGCGTTGAACCCTCACAGGGGGCTGGGGAGACCCAGTACTTC
CSVEPSQGAGETQYF
>NA|TRBV20-1|11|TRBJ1-1|NA
TGCACACCGGTCAGCGGGACTGAAGCTTTCTTT
CTPVSGTEAFF
>TRBD2|TRBV5-1|16|TRBJ2-3|NA
TGCGCCAGCAGCTTGGGGGGGGGATCCCTCACAGATACGCAGTATTTT
CASSLGGGSLTDTQYF
>NA|TRBV21-1|15|TRBJ1-2|few
TGTGCCAGCAGCATGGGGTGGACAGTCCTATCTGGCTACACCTTC
CASSMGWTVLSGYTF
>TRBD1|TRBV7-6|14|TRBJ1-4|NA
TGTGCCAGCAGCCGGACAGGGAACGGTGAAAAACTGTTTTTT
CASSRTGNGEKLFF
>NA|TRBV18|13|TRBJ1-1|few
TGTGCCAGCTCACCCTCCCCGGACTCTACCGCTTTCTTT
CASSPSPDSTAFF
>NA|TRBV7-9|14|TRBJ2-7|NA
TGTGCCAGCAGCCTATTTGGGGTGCCATACGAGCAGTACTTC
CASSLFGVPYEQYF
>NA|TRBV27|15|TRBJ1-2|NA
TGTGCCAGCAGTTTGACCAGGGCCGGTAGTGGAGGCTACACCTTC
CASSLTRAGSGGYTF
>NA|TRBV27|13|TRBJ2-3|NA
TGTGCCAGCAGTCCACAGGGTCCCGATACGCAGTATTTT
CASSPQGPDTQYF
>NA|TRBV19|15|TRBJ1-5|NA
TGTGCCAGTACCGCACGTAGAGTCCCCGATCAGCCCCAGCATTTT
CASTARRVPDQPQHF
>NA|TRBV6-1|13|TRBJ2-7|NA
TGTGCCACCTTCCTGACAGGAACCTACGAGCAGTACTTC
CATFLTGTYEQYF
>NA|TRBV30|12|TRBJ2-7|once
TGTGCCTGGGGAACAGGAAACTACGAGCAGTACTTC
CAWGTGNYEQYF
>NA|TRBV4-1|17|TRBJ2-1|NA
TGCGCCAGCAGCCAAGAGGCAGGGGGGGGGACCTACAATGAGCAGTTCTTC
CASSQEAGGGTYNEQFF
>NA|TRBV10-3|11|TRBJ2-5|NA
TGTGCCATAGGGACGACGGAGACCCAGTACTTC
CAIGTTETQYF
>NA|TRBV7-9|12|TRBJ2-1|few
TGTGCCAGCAGCGACCTCGAGAGCGTGCAGTTCTTC
CASSDLESVQFF
>TRBD2|TRBV5-1|17|TRBJ2-5|medium-sized
TGCGCCAGCAGCTTGGTGTCTGGCAGGGAGGGGCGCGAGACCCAGTACTTC
CASSLVSGREGRETQYF
>NA|TRBV6-6|13|TRBJ1-1|few
TGTGCCACCCTTCGACACCTGAACACTGAAGCTTTCTTT
CATLRHLNTEAFF
>NA|TRBV6-1|12|TRBJ2-3|NA
TGTGCCAGCAGCTACCAGCGAGATACGCAGTATTTT
CASSYQRDTQYF
>TRBD1|TRBV4-2|14|TRBJ2-1|NA
TGTGCCAGCAGCCCCCGACAGGGTGGCAATGAGCAGTTCTTC
CASSPRQGGNEQFF
>NA|TRBV5-1|11|TRBJ2-7|NA
TGCGCCAGCAGAACCGAATACGAGCAGTACTTC
CASRTEYEQYF
>NA|TRBV6-5|15|TRBJ2-3|NA
TGTGCCAGCAGTTACTCCGTGGCTGGGGCAGATACGCAGTATTTT
CASSYSVAGADTQYF